Each of the 8 T cell receptor beta chains below was sequenced from the same sample in a study of CD8 T cells in Susac syndrome. An input of about 0.45 to 1 ug of RNA was subjected to reverse transcription using random hexamers. Each CDR3 protein is one row after TCRdb ran MiXCR on the immunoSEQ multiplex PCR reads. Here the sample spans about 210,000 distinct CDR3 sequences, 95% being singletons. Sequencing input: CD4+ T cells from PBMCs. These receptors came from a human donor with multiple sclerosis.

The CDR3 nucleotides are TGTGCCTGGAGTGGGGCACTAGTATACAATGAGCAGTTCTTC. It encodes CAWSGALVYNEQFF. The chain joins TRBV30 to TRBJ2-1, with a tentative D call TRBD2 (5 bases). Trimming removed 1 base from V and 4 bases from J, with 11 bases in between. CDR3 length equals 14 residues. Per germline, CDR1 GTSNPN and CDR2 SVGIG (reference sequence).

The genes are TRBV28 and TRBJ1-5; D gene ambiguous. The CDR3 has 12 residues. Germline CDR1 and CDR2: MDHEN and SYDVKM. Trimming removed 5 bases from V and 9 bases from J, with 11 bases in between. The CDR3 nucleotides read TGTGCCAGCAGTCCAACTACCCCGCCCCAGCATTTT. Protein: CASSPTTPPQHF. The full variable domain, with the rest looked up from reference TRBV28 and TRBJ1-5, is DVKVTQSSRYLVKRTGEKVFLECVQDMDHENMFWYRQDPGLGLRLIYFSYDVKMKEKGDIPEGYSVSREKKERFSLILESASTNQTSMYLCASSPTTPPQHFGDGTRLSIL.

The chain couples TRBV30 to TRBJ2-1, with 7 bases that match TRBD2. Per germline, CDR1 GTSNPN and CDR2 SVGIG (reference sequence). Trimming took 5 bases from V and 2 from J; bases not matched to a gene: 6. The CDR3 extends over 14 amino acids. The CDR3 region has the DNA TGTGCCTGGCAAAGCGGGGCCCCCTACAATGAGCAGTTCTTC. Translated, it gives CAWQSGAPYNEQFF.

This clonotype was seen a few times. V is TRBV29-1 and J is TRBJ2-5, with 8 nucleotides matching TRBD1. Germline loops: CDR1 SQVTM, CDR2 ANQGSEA. V was clipped by 6 bases and J by 4 bases; unmatched bases: 4. The CDR3 contains 12 residues. CDR3 nucleotide sequence: TGCAGCGTCGGACAGGGCGGAGAGACCCAGTACTTC. Amino acid sequence: CSVGQGGETQYF.

Worth noting for this clonotype: This CDR3 fails to terminate in the conserved phenylalanine or tryptophan, so it likely reflects a read error. V usage is TRBV3-1 and J usage is TRBJ2-5; D gene uncertain. Germline loops: CDR1 LGHDT, CDR2 YNNKEL (reference sequence). The CDR3 runs to 14 residues. The ends were cut back, 4 bases at V and 3 bases at J, with 12 bases in the middle. DNA for the CDR3: TGTGCCAGCAGCCTACCCCAGAGTAAAGAGACCCAGTACCTC. Translating it yields CASSLPQSKETQYL.

Worth noting for this clonotype: One end of the junction is discordant with germline, which a read error may explain. The V call is TRBV15, the J call TRBJ1-5; D gene uncertain. CDR3 length equals 13 residues. The germline V gene encodes CDR1 LNHNV and CDR2 YYDKDF (reference sequence). CDR3 DNA sequence: TGTGCCACGAGCAGCACTGTAGGGCAGCCCCAGCATTTT. It translates to CATSSTVGQPQHF.

The CDR3 loop is CASSLGGQNTEAFF. The DNA for the CDR3 is TGTGCCAGCAGCTTGGGGGGACAGAACACTGAAGCTTTCTTT. The chain links TRBV5-4 to TRBJ1-1; D is perhaps TRBD1 (6 bases). CDR3 length: 14 amino acids. Deletions cut 0 bases from V and 1 base from J, with 7 bases between. CDR1 is SGHNT and CDR2 is YYREEE in the germline V gene (reference sequence).

The gene calls are TRBV2 and TRBJ2-7, with TRBD1 identical over 9 bases. CDR3 length equals 14 residues. V dropped 4 bases and J dropped 2; count of bases not matched to a gene: 3. Germline-derived CDR1 and CDR2 are SNHLY and FYNNEI. CDR3 residues: CASSGTGVAYEQYF. DNA of the CDR3: TGTGCCAGCAGTGGGACAGGGGTGGCCTACGAGCAGTACTTC. The variable domain in full, completed from reference TRBV2 and TRBJ2-7, reads EPEVTQTPSHQVTQMGQEVILRCVPISNHLYFYWYRQILGQKVEFLVSFYNNEISEKSEIFDDQFSVERPDGSNFTLKIRSTKLEDSAMYFCASSGTGVAYEQYFGPGTRLTVT.